The next 27 T cell receptor beta chains were all read from a single sample in a study of T-cell memory formation after mild COVID-19. Via MiXCR, TCRdb re-called the 5' RACE reads, giving one row per CDR3 protein. The sample has some 40,000 distinct CDR3 sequences; 5.5% to 7% are singletons. Sequencing input: PBMCs or a T cell subset sorted from them (not recorded which). The receptors come from an adult who had mild COVID-19 (a few samples of this study predate the infection). Cell type and time point are not known.

The table lists this clonotype with many counts. The CDR3 coding sequence is TGTGCCAGCACCCCAGGTAGATTCTCCTACAATGAGCAGTTCTTC. Translated, it gives CASTPGRFSYNEQFF. The chain recombines TRBV3-1 with TRBJ2-1; no firm D call. V was cut by 7 bases and J by 0 bases, with 13 bases left in between. The CDR3 consists of 15 residues. Germline CDR1 and CDR2: LGHDT and YNNKEL (reference sequence).

Turning to this clonotype: A much larger clone lies one base from this, so it may be a read error. The V gene is TRBV4-2, the J gene TRBJ1-4; a weak D match, TRBD1 (6 bases). Germline V CDR1 and CDR2: LGHNA, YNFKEQ. V was shortened by 1 base and J by 4 bases, with 13 bases between the two germline ends. This CDR3 region has 16 residues. CDR3 DNA: TGTGCCAGCAGCCAAGGCTCCAGGACAGTTAATGAAAAACTGTTTTTT. Protein sequence: CASSQGSRTVNEKLFF.

Turning to this clonotype: A much larger clone differs from this one at a single base, so this may be a read error. The CDR3 DNA reads TGTGCCAGCAGCGCACCGGGGACTAGCGTGGCTTATACGCAGTATTTT. It yields the protein CASSAPGTSVAYTQYF. J is TRBJ2-3 and V is TRBV11-2; 10 bases are shared with TRBD2. From germline, CDR1 is SGHAT and CDR2 FQNNGV. The CDR3 is 16 residues long. Trimming took 5 bases from V and 7 from J; bases not matched to a gene: 12.

This clonotype occurred a few times. The V and J genes are TRBV6-6 and TRBJ1-1; no reliable D call. CDR3 length: 14 residues. CDR1 and CDR2 (germline): MNHNY, SVGAGI (reference sequence). Deletions cut 6 bases from V and 5 bases from J, with 16 bases between. The CDR3, as DNA: TGTGCCAGCAGAGGACCGTCTAGCGCAACTGAAGCTTTCTTT. It yields the protein CASRGPSSATEAFF.

This clonotype came up a few times. The rearrangement uses TRBV5-1 and TRBJ1-2, with TRBD1 identical over 9 bases. The CDR3 runs 14 residues. Looked up from germline, CDR1 is SGHRS and CDR2 is YFSETQ. V was pared by 6 bases and J by 4 bases, with 7 bases of the junction left unmatched. The CDR3 spells CASTRTGEAYGYTF. The CDR3, as DNA: TGCGCCAGCACCAGGACAGGGGAAGCCTATGGCTACACCTTC. Drawing the rest from reference TRBV5-1 and TRBJ1-2, the complete variable domain is KAGVTQTPRYLIKTRGQQVTLSCSPISGHRSVSWYQQTPGQGLQFLFEYFSETQRNKGNFPGRFSGRQFSNSRSEMNVSTLELGDSALYLCASTRTGEAYGYTFGSGTRLTVV.

This clonotype has just a few counts. The V call is TRBV27, the J call TRBJ1-1; 7 bases line up with TRBD1. The CDR3 extends over 16 amino acids. Germline CDR1 MNHEY, CDR2 SMNVEV (reference sequence). The V gene end was trimmed by 2 bases and the J gene end by 2 bases; junction bases not matched to a gene: 8. The CDR3 sequence is CASSLGPGTANTEAFF. The CDR3 region has the DNA TGTGCCAGCAGTTTAGGTCCCGGGACAGCTAACACTGAAGCTTTCTTT.

The chain employs TRBV11-2 and TRBJ2-2; TRBD1 aligns across 8 bases. Trimming cost V 6 bases and J 1 base; bases outside gene matches: 4. Germline CDR1 reads SGHAT; CDR2 reads FQNNGV. The length of the CDR3 is 15 residues. Here the CDR3 reads CASSYRGKNTGELFF. For the CDR3, the DNA is TGTGCCAGCAGTTACAGGGGGAAGAACACCGGGGAGCTGTTTTTT.

This clonotype was recorded at least ten times. This rearrangement joins TRBV7-3 to TRBJ2-1, with D possibly being TRBD2 (7 bases). The germline V gene encodes CDR1 SGHTA and CDR2 FQGTGA. The CDR3 is 20 amino acids. V was clipped by 1 base and J by 0 bases, with 22 bases between them. The DNA for the CDR3 is TGTGCCAGCAGCTTAAAGGCGGGGAGGCTAGCGGACAGCTCCTACAATGAGCAGTTCTTC. It specifies CASSLKAGRLADSSYNEQFF.

The table lists this clonotype with many counts. The V and J genes are TRBV12-3 or TRBV12-4 and TRBJ2-2, with 10 bases fitting TRBD1. Trimming removed 3 bases from V and 4 bases from J; junction bases left unmatched: 2. This CDR3 spans 15 amino acids. The CDR3 nucleotides are TGTGCCAGCAGTTTTGGGACAGGGGTCACCGGGGAGCTGTTTTTT. It codes for CASSFGTGVTGELFF.

This clonotype was seen repeatedly, ten times or more. The genes are TRBV7-2 and TRBJ2-7, with D possibly matching TRBD2 (5 bases). Trimming removed 0 bases at V and 12 bases at J, with 12 bases between. Germline-derived CDR1 and CDR2 are SGHTA and FQGNSA. CDR3 size: 12 residues. CDR3 nucleotides: TGTGCCAGCAGCTTAGCGGGATCAGGACTGTACTTC. It translates to CASSLAGSGLYF.

This chain connects TRBV9 to TRBJ2-1, with unresolved D. The CDR3 sequence is 16 residues long. V was shortened by 3 bases and J by 5 bases, with 18 bases between the two germline ends. Germline assignment: CDR1 SGDLS and CDR2 YYNGEE. The CDR3 nucleotides read TGTGCCAGCAGCGCCCAACAGTTTGCGATCAACAATGAGCAGTTCTTC. Amino acid sequence: CASSAQQFAINNEQFF.

This clonotype was picked up many times. V and J are TRBV11-2 and TRBJ2-7; TRBD2 matches 10 bases. V shed 1 base and J 3 bases; nucleotides not matched to a gene: 6. Germline CDR1 and CDR2: SGHAT and FQNNGV. This CDR3 spans 16 amino acids. The CDR3 protein is CASSLGLAGVSYEQYF. DNA for the CDR3: TGTGCCAGCAGCTTAGGCCTAGCGGGAGTCAGCTACGAGCAGTACTTC.

The J gene is TRBJ2-7, the V gene TRBV3-1; D gene unclear. V was shortened by 4 bases and J by 1 base, with 17 bases between the two germline ends. Looked up from germline, CDR1 is LGHDT and CDR2 is YNNKEL (reference sequence). The CDR3 loop spans 16 amino acids. CDR3 sequence: CASSRDPRVRSYEQYF. The CDR3 coding sequence is TGTGCCAGCAGCCGAGATCCCCGGGTTCGGTCCTACGAGCAGTACTTC.

This clonotype has just a few counts. The genes are TRBV27 and TRBJ1-2; D unresolved. Trimming took 6 bases from V and 8 from J, leaving 13 bases between them. There are 12 residues in the CDR3. CDR1 is MNHEY and CDR2 is SMNVEV in the germline V gene (reference sequence). CDR3: CASREAGRGYTF. In DNA form, the CDR3 reads TGTGCCAGCAGGGAGGCGGGTAGGGGCTACACCTTC.

This sequence joins TRBV12-3 or TRBV12-4 and TRBJ2-7; D is perhaps TRBD1 or TRBD2 (5 bases each). This CDR3 has 14 residues. V gave up 6 bases and J gave up 7 bases, with 19 bases separating them. The DNA for the CDR3 is TGTGCCAGCAGCTCCGAGGGTTGGGCAGGGGAGCAGTACTTC. It encodes CASSSEGWAGEQYF.

V and J are TRBV4-1 and TRBJ2-2; TRBD2 might be the D (6 bases). Germline V gene sequence: CDR1 MGHRA, CDR2 YSYEKL. The CDR3 has 16 amino acids. The V gene lost 7 bases and the J gene lost 4 bases, with 19 bases spanning the gap. The CDR3: CASMKGSLRGTGELFF. The CDR3 bases are TGCGCCAGCATGAAGGGGAGTCTGCGGGGCACCGGGGAGCTGTTTTTT.

The chain couples TRBV7-9 to TRBJ1-1; no reliable D call. This CDR3 contains 12 residues. V was cut by 2 bases and J by 7 bases, with 8 bases left in between. Germline V lookup: CDR1 SEHNR, CDR2 FQNEAQ (reference sequence). The CDR3 DNA follows: TGTGCCAGCAGCTTAATCCTCAGTGAAGCTTTCTTT. The encoded protein is CASSLILSEAFF.

This clonotype was detected ten times or more. CDR3 nucleotide sequence: TGCGCCAGCAGCTTGGCCGTCAGCAGCACTGAAGCTTTCTTT. Translated: CASSLAVSSTEAFF. V usage is TRBV5-1 and J usage is TRBJ1-1; D unresolved. CDR1 is SGHRS, CDR2 YFSETQ, per germline. The CDR3 length is 14 residues. V dropped 0 bases and J dropped 4 bases, with 10 bases sitting between them. The full variable domain, its missing parts supplied by reference TRBV5-1 and TRBJ1-1, is KAGVTQTPRYLIKTRGQQVTLSCSPISGHRSVSWYQQTPGQGLQFLFEYFSETQRNKGNFPGRFSGRQFSNSRSEMNVSTLELGDSALYLCASSLAVSSTEAFFGQGTRLTVV.

The chain links TRBV6-6 to TRBJ2-3; TRBD2 matches 11 bases. This CDR3 spans 19 amino acids. CDR1 and CDR2 (germline): MNHNY, SVGAGI (reference sequence). V trimming: 0 bases; J trimming: 2 bases; junction bases outside the gene matches: 10. The CDR3 here is CASSYSRASGGTYTDTQYF. CDR3 nucleotides: TGTGCCAGCAGTTACTCGAGGGCTAGCGGGGGGACATACACAGATACGCAGTATTTT.

The genes are TRBV7-3 and TRBJ2-7; the match to TRBD1 covers 10 bases. The CDR3 totals 13 residues. Germline CDR1 and CDR2: SGHTA and FQGTGA. V lost 5 bases and J lost 6; bases outside the gene matches: 4. The CDR3 bases are TGTGCCAGCAGCCCCTGGACAGGGGGCGAGCAGTACTTC. Translated: CASSPWTGGEQYF.

In its sample, this clonotype was seen a few times. This chain uses TRBV10-3 with TRBJ1-2; 7 nucleotides agree with TRBD1. V trimming: 3 bases; J trimming: 0 bases; junction bases outside the gene matches: 7. The CDR3 is 16 residues long. Germline-derived CDR1 and CDR2 are ENHRY and SYGVKD. The CDR3 bases are TGTGCCATCAGTGAAACAGGGGCCACCTCTAACTATGGCTACACCTTC. It codes for CAISETGATSNYGYTF.

There are a few counts of this clonotype. The rearrangement uses TRBV7-6 and TRBJ2-5, with unresolved D. The ends were cut back, 3 bases at V and 0 bases at J, with 5 bases in the middle. In germline, CDR1 is SGHVS, CDR2 FNYEAQ. This CDR3 has 13 amino acids. The CDR3 here is CASSFGYQETQYF. CDR3 DNA sequence: TGTGCCAGCAGCTTCGGCTACCAAGAGACCCAGTACTTC.

The table lists this clonotype with many counts. The CDR3 nucleotides read TGTGCCAGCAGCCCTCCGAAGGCTACCGGCACAGATACGCAGTATTTT. It encodes CASSPPKATGTDTQYF. The genes are TRBV9 and TRBJ2-3; D is undetermined. The CDR3 is made up of 16 amino acids. Germline V gene lookup returns CDR1 SGDLS and CDR2 YYNGEE. Trimming stripped 4 bases from V and 1 base from J, with 16 bases between.

This clonotype was observed a handful of times. The V and J genes are TRBV5-5 and TRBJ2-3; no firm D call. The CDR3 spans 15 residues. V shed 2 bases and J shed 3 bases, with 13 bases lying between them. Germline V CDR1 and CDR2: SGHKS, YYEKEE (reference sequence). The CDR3 DNA reads as TGTGCCAGCAGCTTTACTGCTAGTTGGACAGATACGCAGTATTTT. Protein sequence: CASSFTASWTDTQYF.

In this sample, this clonotype turned up a few times. This chain uses TRBV10-2 with TRBJ2-3; 9 bases fit TRBD2. Germline V CDR1 and CDR2: WSHSY, SAAADI. The CDR3 loop spans 16 amino acids. Losses at the gene ends were 7 bases for V and 0 bases for J; bases not matched to a gene: 8. The CDR3 region is CASKLAGWGSTDTQYF. CDR3 nucleotide sequence: TGCGCCAGCAAACTAGCGGGCTGGGGTAGCACAGATACGCAGTATTTT.

This clonotype turned up a few times. This chain joins TRBV5-8 and TRBJ1-4; D is possibly TRBD1 (6 bases). The V gene's germline CDR1 is SGHTS and CDR2 YDEGEE. The CDR3 loop spans 14 amino acids. Trimming removed 2 bases at V and 8 bases at J, with 13 bases between. Written as DNA, the CDR3 is TGTGCCAGCAGCTTAGGACAGCCTCGGGAAAAACTGTTTTTT. Translation gives CASSLGQPREKLFF.

This clonotype was observed a handful of times. This chain joins TRBV24-1 and TRBJ2-3, with 7 bases matching TRBD2. The J segment lost 12 bases and the V segment lost 4 bases, leaving 9 bases of the junction unmatched. This CDR3 spans 13 amino acids. Germline assignment: CDR1 KGHDR and CDR2 SFDVKD. The CDR3, as DNA: TGTGCCACCAGTGACCCGACTAGCCTACCCCAGTATTTT. Translated, it gives CATSDPTSLPQYF.